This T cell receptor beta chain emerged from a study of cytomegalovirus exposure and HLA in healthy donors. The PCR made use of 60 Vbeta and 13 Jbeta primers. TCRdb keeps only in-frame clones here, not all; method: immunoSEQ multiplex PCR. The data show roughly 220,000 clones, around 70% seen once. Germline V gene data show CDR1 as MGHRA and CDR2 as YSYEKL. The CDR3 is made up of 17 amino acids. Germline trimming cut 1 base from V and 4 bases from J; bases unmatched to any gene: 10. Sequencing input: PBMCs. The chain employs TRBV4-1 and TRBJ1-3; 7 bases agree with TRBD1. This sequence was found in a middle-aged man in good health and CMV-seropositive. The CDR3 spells CASSQAPVGQSGNTIYF. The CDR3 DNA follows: TGCGCCAGCAGCCAAGCCCCCGTGGGACAGTCAGGAAACACCATATATTTT.